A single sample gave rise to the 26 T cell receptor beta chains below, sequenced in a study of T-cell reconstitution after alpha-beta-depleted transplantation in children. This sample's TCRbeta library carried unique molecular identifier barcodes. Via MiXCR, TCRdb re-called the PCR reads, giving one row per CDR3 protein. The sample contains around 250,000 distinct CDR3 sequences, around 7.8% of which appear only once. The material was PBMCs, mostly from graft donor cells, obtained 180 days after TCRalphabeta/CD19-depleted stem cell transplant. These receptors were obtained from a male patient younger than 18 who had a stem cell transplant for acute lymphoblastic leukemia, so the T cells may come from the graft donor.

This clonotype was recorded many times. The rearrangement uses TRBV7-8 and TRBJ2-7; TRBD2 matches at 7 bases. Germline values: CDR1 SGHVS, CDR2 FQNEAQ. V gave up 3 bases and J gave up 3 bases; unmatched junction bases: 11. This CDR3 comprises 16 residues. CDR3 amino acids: CASSFIGLAERYEQYF. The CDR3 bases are TGTGCCAGCAGCTTTATCGGCCTAGCGGAGCGCTACGAGCAGTACTTC.

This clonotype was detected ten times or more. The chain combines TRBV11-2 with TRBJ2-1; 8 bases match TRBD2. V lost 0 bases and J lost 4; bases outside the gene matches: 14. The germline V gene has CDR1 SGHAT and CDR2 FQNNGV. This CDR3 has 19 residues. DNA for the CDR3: TGTGCCAGCAGCTTAGAATTCTTAAGTAGCGGGGCCGTATACAATGAGCAGTTCTTC. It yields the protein CASSLEFLSSGAVYNEQFF. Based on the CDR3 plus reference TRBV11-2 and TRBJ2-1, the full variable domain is EAGVAQSPRYKIIEKRQSVAFWCNPISGHATLYWYQQILGQGPKLLIQFQNNGVVDDSQLPKDRFSAERLKGVDSTLKIQPAKLEDSAVYLCASSLEFLSSGAVYNEQFFGPGTRLTVL.

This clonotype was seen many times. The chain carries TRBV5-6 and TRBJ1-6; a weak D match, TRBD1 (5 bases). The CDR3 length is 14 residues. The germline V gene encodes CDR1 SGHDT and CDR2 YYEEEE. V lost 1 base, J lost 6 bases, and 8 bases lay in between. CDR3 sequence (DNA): TGTGCCAGCAGCTTGTCCCAGGGTAATTCACCCCTCCACTTT. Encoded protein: CASSLSQGNSPLHF.

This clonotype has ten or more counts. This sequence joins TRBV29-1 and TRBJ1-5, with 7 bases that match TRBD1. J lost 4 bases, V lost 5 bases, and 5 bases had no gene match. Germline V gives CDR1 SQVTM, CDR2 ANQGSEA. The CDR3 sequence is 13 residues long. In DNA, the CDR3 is TGCAGCGTTCAGGGGGGGCCAAATCAGCCCCAGCATTTT. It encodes CSVQGGPNQPQHF.

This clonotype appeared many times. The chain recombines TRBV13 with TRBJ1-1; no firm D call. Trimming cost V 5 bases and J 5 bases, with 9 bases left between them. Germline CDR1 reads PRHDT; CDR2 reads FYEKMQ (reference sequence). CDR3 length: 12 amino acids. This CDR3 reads CASSVLWTEAFF. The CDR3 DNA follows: TGTGCCAGCAGCGTGTTATGGACTGAAGCTTTCTTT.

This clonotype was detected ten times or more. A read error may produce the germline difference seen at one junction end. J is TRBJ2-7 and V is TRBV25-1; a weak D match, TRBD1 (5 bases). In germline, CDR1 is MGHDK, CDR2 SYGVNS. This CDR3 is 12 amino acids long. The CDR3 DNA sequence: TGTGCCAGCAGTACCAGGGCCTACGAGCACTACTTC. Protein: CASSTRAYEHYF.

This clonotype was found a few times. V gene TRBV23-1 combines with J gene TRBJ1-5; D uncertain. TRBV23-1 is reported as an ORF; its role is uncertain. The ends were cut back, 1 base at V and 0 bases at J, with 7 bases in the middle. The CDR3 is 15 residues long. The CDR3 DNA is TGCGCCAGCAGTCAATTCTGTTTTAGCAATCAGCCCCAGCATTTT. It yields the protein CASSQFCFSNQPQHF.

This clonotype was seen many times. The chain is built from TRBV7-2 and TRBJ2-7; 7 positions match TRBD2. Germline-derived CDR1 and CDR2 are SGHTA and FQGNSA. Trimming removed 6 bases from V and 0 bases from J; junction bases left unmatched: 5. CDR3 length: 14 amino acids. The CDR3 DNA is TGTGCCAGCAGATTCACTAGCGTCTCCTACGAGCAGTACTTC. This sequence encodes CASRFTSVSYEQYF.

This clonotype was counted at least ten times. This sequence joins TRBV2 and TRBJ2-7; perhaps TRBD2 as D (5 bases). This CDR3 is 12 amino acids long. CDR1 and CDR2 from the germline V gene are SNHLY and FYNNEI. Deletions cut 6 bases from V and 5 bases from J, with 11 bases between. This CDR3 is CASRIARDEQYF. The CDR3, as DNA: TGTGCCAGCAGGATAGCGAGGGACGAGCAGTACTTC.

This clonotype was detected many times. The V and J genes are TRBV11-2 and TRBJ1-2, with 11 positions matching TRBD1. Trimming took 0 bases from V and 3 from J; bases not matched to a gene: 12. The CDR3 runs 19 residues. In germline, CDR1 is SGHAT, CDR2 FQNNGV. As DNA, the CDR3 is TGTGCCAGCAGCTTAGATGGATTTACCGGGACAGGGGGTGACTATGGCTACACCTTC. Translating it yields CASSLDGFTGTGGDYGYTF. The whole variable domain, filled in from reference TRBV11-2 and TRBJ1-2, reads EAGVAQSPRYKIIEKRQSVAFWCNPISGHATLYWYQQILGQGPKLLIQFQNNGVVDDSQLPKDRFSAERLKGVDSTLKIQPAKLEDSAVYLCASSLDGFTGTGGDYGYTFGSGTRLTVV.

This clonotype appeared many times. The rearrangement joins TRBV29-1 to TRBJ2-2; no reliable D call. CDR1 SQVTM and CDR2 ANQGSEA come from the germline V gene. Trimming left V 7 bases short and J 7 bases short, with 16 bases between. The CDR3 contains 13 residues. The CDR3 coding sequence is TGCAGCGCCCTATCATTGTTAGGCGGGGAGCTGTTTTTT. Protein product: CSALSLLGGELFF.

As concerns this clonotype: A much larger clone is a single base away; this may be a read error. The CDR3 sequence: CGVGQGSETQYF. CDR3 DNA: TGCGGCGTTGGCCAAGGGAGTGAGACCCAGTACTTC. V usage is TRBV29-1 and J usage is TRBJ2-5; possible D gene TRBD2, 5 bases. Germline V gene lookup returns CDR1 SQVTM and CDR2 ANQGSEA. The CDR3 is made up of 12 amino acids.

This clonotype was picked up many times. CDR3 sequence reads: CAISVQGGGYEQYF. In DNA, the CDR3 is TGTGCCATCAGCGTACAGGGAGGGGGCTACGAGCAGTACTTC. The gene calls are TRBV10-3 and TRBJ2-7, with a tentative D call TRBD2 (7 bases). The V and J ends lost 6 bases and 3 bases respectively, with 15 bases between them. Per germline, CDR1 ENHRY and CDR2 SYGVKD. The CDR3 is 14 residues long.

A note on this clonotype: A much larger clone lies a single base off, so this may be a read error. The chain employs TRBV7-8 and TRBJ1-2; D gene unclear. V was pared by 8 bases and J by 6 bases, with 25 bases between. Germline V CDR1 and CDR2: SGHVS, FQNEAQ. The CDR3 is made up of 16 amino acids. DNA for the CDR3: TGTGCCAGCCTACTTAGGGAGATAGGAGCACGAGATGGCTACACCTTC. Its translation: CASLLREIGARDGYTF.

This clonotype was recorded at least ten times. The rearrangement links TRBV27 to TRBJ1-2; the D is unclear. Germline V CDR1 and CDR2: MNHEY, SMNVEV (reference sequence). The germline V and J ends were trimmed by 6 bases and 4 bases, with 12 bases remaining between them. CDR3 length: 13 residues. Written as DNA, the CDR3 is TGTGCCAGCAGGCGGACGTCCTCCTATGGCTACACCTTC. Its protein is CASRRTSSYGYTF.

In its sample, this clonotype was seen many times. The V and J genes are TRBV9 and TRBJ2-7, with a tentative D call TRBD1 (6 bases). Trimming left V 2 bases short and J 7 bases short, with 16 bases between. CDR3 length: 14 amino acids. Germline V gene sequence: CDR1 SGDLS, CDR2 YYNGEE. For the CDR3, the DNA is TGTGCCAGCAGCGTTTCCAACAGGGTGAGGGAGCAGTACTTC. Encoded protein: CASSVSNRVREQYF.

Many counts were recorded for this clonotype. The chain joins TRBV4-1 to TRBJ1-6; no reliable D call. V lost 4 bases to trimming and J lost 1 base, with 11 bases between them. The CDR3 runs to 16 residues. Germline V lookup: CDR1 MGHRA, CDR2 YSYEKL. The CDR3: CASSPGEESYNSPLHF. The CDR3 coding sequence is TGCGCCAGCAGCCCTGGAGAGGAGTCCTATAATTCACCCCTCCACTTT.

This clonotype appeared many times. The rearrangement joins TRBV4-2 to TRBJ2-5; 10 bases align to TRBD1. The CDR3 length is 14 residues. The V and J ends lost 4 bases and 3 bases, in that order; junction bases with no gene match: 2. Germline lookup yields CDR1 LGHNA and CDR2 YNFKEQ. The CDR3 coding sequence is TGTGCCAGCAGCCCGGGACAGGGGAAAGAGACCCAGTACTTC. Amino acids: CASSPGQGKETQYF.

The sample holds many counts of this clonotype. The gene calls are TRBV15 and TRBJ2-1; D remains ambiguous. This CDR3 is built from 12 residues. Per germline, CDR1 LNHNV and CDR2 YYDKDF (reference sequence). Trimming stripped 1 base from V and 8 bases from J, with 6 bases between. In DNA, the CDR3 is TGTGCCACCAGCAGAGTTAGGGATGAGCAGTTCTTC. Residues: CATSRVRDEQFF.

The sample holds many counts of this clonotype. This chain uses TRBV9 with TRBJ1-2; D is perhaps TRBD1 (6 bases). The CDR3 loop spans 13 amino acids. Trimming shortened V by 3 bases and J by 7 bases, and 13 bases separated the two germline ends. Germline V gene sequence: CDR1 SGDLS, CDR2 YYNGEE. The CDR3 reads CASSETSRGGYTF. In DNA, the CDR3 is TGTGCCAGCAGCGAAACGAGCAGGGGTGGCTACACCTTC.

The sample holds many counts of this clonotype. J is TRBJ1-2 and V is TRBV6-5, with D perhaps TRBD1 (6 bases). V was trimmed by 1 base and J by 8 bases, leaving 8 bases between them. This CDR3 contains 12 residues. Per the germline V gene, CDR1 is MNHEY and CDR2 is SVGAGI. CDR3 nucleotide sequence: TGTGCCAGCAGTTACTACAGGGACGGCTACACCTTC. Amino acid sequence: CASSYYRDGYTF.

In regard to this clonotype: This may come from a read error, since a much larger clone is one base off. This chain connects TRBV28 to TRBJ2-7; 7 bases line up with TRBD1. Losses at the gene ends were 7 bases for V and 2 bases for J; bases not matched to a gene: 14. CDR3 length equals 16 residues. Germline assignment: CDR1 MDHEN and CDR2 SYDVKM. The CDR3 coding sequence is TGTGCCAGCAAATCCCCCGGGGACAGCCCCCCCTACGAGCAGTACTTC. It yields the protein CASKSPGDSPPYEQYF.

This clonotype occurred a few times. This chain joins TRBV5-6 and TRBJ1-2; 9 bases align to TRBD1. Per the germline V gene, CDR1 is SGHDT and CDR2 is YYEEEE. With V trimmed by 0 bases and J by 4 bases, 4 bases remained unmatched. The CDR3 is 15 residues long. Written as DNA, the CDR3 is TGTGCCAGCAGCTTGGCGGACAGGGGCGCCTATGGCTACACCTTC. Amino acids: CASSLADRGAYGYTF.

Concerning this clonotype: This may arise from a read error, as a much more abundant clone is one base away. CDR3 residues: CASRLDRRATYTGAFF. The CDR3 nucleotides read TGTGCCAGCAGATTGGACAGAAGGGCAACTTACACTGGAGCTTTCTTT. The chain links TRBV12-3 or TRBV12-4 to TRBJ1-1; maybe TRBD1 (6 bases). The length of the CDR3 is 16 residues.

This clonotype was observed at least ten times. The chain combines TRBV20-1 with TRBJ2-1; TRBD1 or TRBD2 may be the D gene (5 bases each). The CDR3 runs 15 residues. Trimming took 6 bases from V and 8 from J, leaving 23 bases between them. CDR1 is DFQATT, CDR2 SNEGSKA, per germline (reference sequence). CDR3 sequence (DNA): TGCAGTGCCCCTCCCTGGGGCGGCGTGAGGGATGAGCAGTTCTTC. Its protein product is CSAPPWGGVRDEQFF.

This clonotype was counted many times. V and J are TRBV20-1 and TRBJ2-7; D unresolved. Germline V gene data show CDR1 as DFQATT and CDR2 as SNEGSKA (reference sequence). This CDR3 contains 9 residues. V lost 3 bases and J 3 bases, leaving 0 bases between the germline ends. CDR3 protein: CSASYEQYF. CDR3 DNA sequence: TGCAGTGCTAGCTACGAGCAGTACTTC.